Reported below is one T cell receptor (beta chain). The data stem from a study of blood T cell repertoires in COVID-19. The CDR3 runs to 18 residues. Trimming cost V 6 bases and J 0 bases; bases outside gene matches: 13. Germline-derived CDR1 and CDR2 are SEHNR and FQNEAQ (reference sequence). Followed longitudinally, the Seattle patients had been enrolled during active infection. Measured with immunoSEQ multiplex PCR; TCRdb has only the in-frame clones, and not every one. The sample lists 330,000 or so clones, over 85% occurring once. This sequence originates from a woman in her sixties with COVID-19, enrolled during active disease. Material for sequencing was peripheral blood. The chain carries TRBV7-9 and TRBJ2-1, with TRBD2 matching over 8 bases. CDR3 sequence: CASRPRGGLVFSYNEQFF. DNA for the CDR3: TGTGCCAGCAGACCCCGGGGGGGCCTTGTTTTCTCCTACAATGAGCAGTTCTTC.